These 16 T cell receptor beta chains were sequenced from one sample in a study of T cells in tuberculosis (dated by TCRdb to 2016 to 2019). Receptors were amplified or captured by the immunoSEQ multiplex PCR assay. TCRdb stores this immuneACCESS table with in-frame sequences only. Part of the clones is absent; in the studies checked, under half of the shortfall reflects unresolved V genes, and no reason is known for the rest. For this sample there are about 43,000 clones; around 94% appear just once. Together, the top ten hold roughly 2% of the sample. Sequenced material: PBMCs. All receptors come from a donor aged 10 to 29 with latent tuberculosis or without tuberculosis infection. Some clones in this sample may be carry-over from other donors' samples.

The chain joins TRBV5-1 to TRBJ2-2, with 10 nucleotides matching TRBD2. The CDR3 has 16 amino acids. Looked up from germline, CDR1 is SGHRS and CDR2 is YFSETQ. V gave up 2 bases and J gave up 4 bases; unmatched junction bases: 5. The CDR3 sequence: CASSFTSGTGTGELFF. CDR3 bases: TGCGCCAGCAGCTTCACTAGCGGGACGGGCACCGGGGAGCTGTTTTTT.

The chain is built from TRBV5-1 and TRBJ2-1; D is ambiguous. This CDR3 has 15 residues. The V end was cut by 1 base, the J end by 0 bases, with 8 bases between. Germline V gene lookup returns CDR1 SGHRS and CDR2 YFSETQ. The CDR3 region is CASSLSGGSYNEQFF. The CDR3 DNA reads TGCGCCAGCAGCTTGTCTGGCGGCTCCTACAATGAGCAGTTCTTC.

The chain combines TRBV6-1 with TRBJ1-5, with 8 bases identical to TRBD1. V lost 2 bases, J lost 5 bases, and 5 bases stayed unmatched. Germline-derived CDR1 and CDR2 are MNHNS and SASEGT. CDR3 length equals 15 residues. The chain's CDR3 is CASSEWSGGHQPQHF. CDR3 bases: TGTGCCAGCAGTGAATGGTCAGGGGGCCATCAGCCCCAGCATTTT.

The chain joins TRBV19 to TRBJ1-1, with 8 positions matching TRBD1. The CDR3 length is 13 residues. Trimming at V came to 8 bases and at J to 5 bases, leaving 7 bases not matched to a gene. Germline CDR1 is LNHDA and CDR2 is SQIVND (reference sequence). CDR3 sequence (DNA): TGTGCCAGTTGTTACAGGGGGTTGACTGAAGCTTTCTTT. It is translated as CASCYRGLTEAFF.

The gene calls are TRBV4-3 and TRBJ2-5; 7 nucleotides align to TRBD1. There are 16 residues in the CDR3. Germline V gives CDR1 LGHNA, CDR2 YSLEER. Germline trimming cut 4 bases from V and 2 bases from J; bases unmatched to any gene: 10. The CDR3 here is CASSRAPGQHQETQYF. CDR3 DNA sequence: TGCGCCAGCAGCCGGGCTCCGGGACAGCATCAAGAGACCCAGTACTTC.

V usage is TRBV4-3 and J usage is TRBJ2-3; 7 bases fit TRBD1. The J segment lost 2 bases and the V segment lost 3 bases, leaving 8 bases of the junction unmatched. This CDR3 has 16 residues. In germline, CDR1 is LGHNA, CDR2 YSLEER. The CDR3 coding sequence is TGCGCCAGCAGCCACGGTAGAACAGGGGCCACAGATACGCAGTATTTT. The encoded protein is CASSHGRTGATDTQYF.

The chain recombines TRBV5-5 with TRBJ2-1, with 10 bases lining up with TRBD2. CDR1 is SGHKS and CDR2 is YYEKEE in the germline V gene (reference sequence). The junction had 10 bases not matched to a gene; V was cut back by 9 bases and J by 7 bases. The CDR3 totals 14 residues. This CDR3 is CATPLPGLANEQFF. CDR3 in DNA: TGTGCCACCCCGCTGCCGGGACTAGCGAATGAGCAGTTCTTC.

The rearrangement links TRBV7-2 to TRBJ1-2; possibly TRBD1 for D (5 bases). Trimming took off 1 base at V and 2 bases at J, with 8 bases between the two ends. The CDR3 spans 14 residues. From germline, CDR1 is SGHTA and CDR2 FQGNSA. The CDR3 DNA sequence: TGTGCCAGCAGCTTAGTAGGGGTGAACTATGGCTACACCTTC. Amino acids: CASSLVGVNYGYTF.

In its sample, this clone was seen a few times. This rearrangement joins TRBV19 to TRBJ2-7; 7 bases match TRBD1. The CDR3 spans 16 residues. Germline CDR1 reads LNHDA; CDR2 reads SQIVND (reference sequence). J gave up 3 bases and V 4 bases, and 12 bases lay outside the gene matches. CDR3 protein: CASSTNRDRGHYEQYF. DNA for the CDR3: TGTGCCAGTAGTACCAACCGGGACAGAGGGCACTACGAGCAGTACTTC.

This clone has just a few counts. The CDR3 sequence is CASSPSSGTYAEQYF. The CDR3 nucleotides are TGTGCCAGCAGCCCATCTAGCGGCACCTACGCCGAGCAGTACTTC. The chain recombines TRBV7-6 with TRBJ2-7; 7 bases align to TRBD2. The V and J ends lost 5 bases and 6 bases, in that order; junction bases with no gene match: 13. The CDR3 is 15 residues long. CDR1 is SGHVS, CDR2 FNYEAQ, per germline.

The J gene is TRBJ1-1, the V gene TRBV27, with D possibly being TRBD1 (5 bases). The CDR3 has 13 residues. Germline V lookup: CDR1 MNHEY, CDR2 SMNVEV (reference sequence). V was cut by 4 bases and J by 0 bases, with 6 bases left in between. The CDR3 DNA is TGTGCCAGCAGTTCAGGGTTGAACACTGAAGCTTTCTTT. This gives the protein CASSSGLNTEAFF.

The V gene is TRBV11-2, the J gene TRBJ2-7; 8 positions agree with TRBD1. From germline, CDR1 is SGHAT and CDR2 FQNNGV. CDR3 length: 13 amino acids. V lost 5 bases and J lost 6; bases outside the gene matches: 6. CDR3 coding DNA: TGTGCCAGCAGCCCCGGACAGGGACGCGAGCAGTACTTC. Amino acids: CASSPGQGREQYF.

V usage is TRBV19 and J usage is TRBJ2-7, with 7 nucleotides matching TRBD2. The ends lost 0 bases at V and 6 bases at J; junction bases unmatched: 5. Germline assignment: CDR1 LNHDA and CDR2 SQIVND (reference sequence). The CDR3 consists of 14 residues. The CDR3 region is CASSIDRGSGEQYF. The CDR3 DNA sequence: TGTGCCAGTAGTATAGATCGCGGGAGTGGCGAGCAGTACTTC.

The V call is TRBV5-1, the J call TRBJ2-3; 15 nucleotides match TRBD2. Looked up from germline, CDR1 is SGHRS and CDR2 is YFSETQ. This CDR3 contains 19 residues. V dropped 3 bases and J dropped 0; count of bases not matched to a gene: 8. Written as DNA, the CDR3 is TGCGCCAGCAGCTCGGGACTAGCGGGAGGCCTTCCTAGCACAGATACGCAGTATTTT. Amino acids: CASSSGLAGGLPSTDTQYF.

This chain connects TRBV7-9 to TRBJ2-1; D is ambiguous. Per the germline V gene, CDR1 is SEHNR and CDR2 is FQNEAQ (reference sequence). V was clipped by 5 bases and J by 9 bases, with 26 bases between them. The CDR3 consists of 17 residues. CDR3 in DNA: TGTGCCAGCAGCCTATTGAACCCCGAATTAATAGCTATTGAGCAGTTCTTC. Protein product: CASSLLNPELIAIEQFF.

The chain carries TRBV4-2 and TRBJ2-7; TRBD2 might be the D (7 bases). This CDR3 has 14 residues. In germline, CDR1 is LGHNA, CDR2 YNFKEQ. Trimming shortened V by 1 base and J by 5 bases, and 12 bases separated the two germline ends. CDR3 coding DNA: TGTGCCAGCAGCCAAGTGGGGGGGCTTGACGAGCAGTACTTC. Translation gives CASSQVGGLDEQYF.